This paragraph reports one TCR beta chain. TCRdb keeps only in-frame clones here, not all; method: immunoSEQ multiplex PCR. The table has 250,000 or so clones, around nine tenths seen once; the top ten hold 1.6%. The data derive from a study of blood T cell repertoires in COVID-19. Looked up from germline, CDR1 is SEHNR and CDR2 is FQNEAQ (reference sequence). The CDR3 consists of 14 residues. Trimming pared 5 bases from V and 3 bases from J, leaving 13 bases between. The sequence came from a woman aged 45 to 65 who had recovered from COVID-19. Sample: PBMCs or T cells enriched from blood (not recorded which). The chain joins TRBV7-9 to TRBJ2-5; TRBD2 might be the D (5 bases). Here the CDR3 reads CASSLKLAEETQYF. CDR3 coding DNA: TGTGCCAGCAGCCTCAAGCTAGCAGAAGAGACCCAGTACTTC.